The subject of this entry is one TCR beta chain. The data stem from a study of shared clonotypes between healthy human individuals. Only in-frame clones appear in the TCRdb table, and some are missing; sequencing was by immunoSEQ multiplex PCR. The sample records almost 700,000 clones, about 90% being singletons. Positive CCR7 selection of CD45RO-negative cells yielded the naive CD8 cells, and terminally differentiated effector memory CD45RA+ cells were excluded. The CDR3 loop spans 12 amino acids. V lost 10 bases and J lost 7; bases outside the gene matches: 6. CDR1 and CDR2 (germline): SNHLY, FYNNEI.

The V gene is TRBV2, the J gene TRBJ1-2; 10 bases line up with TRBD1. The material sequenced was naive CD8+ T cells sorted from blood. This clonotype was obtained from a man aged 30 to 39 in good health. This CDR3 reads CAILGQGGGYTF. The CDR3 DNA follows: TGTGCCATCCTTGGACAGGGGGGTGGCTACACCTTC.